This entry concerns a single T cell receptor beta chain. Per germline, CDR1 MNHNS and CDR2 SASEGT. The CDR3 runs to 12 residues. The ends were cut back, 10 bases at V and 5 bases at J, with 15 bases in the middle. The data originate from a study of PD-L1 blockade in urothelial cancer. As for time point: peripheral blood 6 weeks after treatment start. Assay used: immunoSEQ multiplex PCR; TCRdb lists only in-frame clones, some missing. The data hold about 45,000 clones, with about 90% observed a single time. This chain links TRBV6-1 with TRBJ2-7; D is perhaps TRBD2 (7 bases). The clonotype comes from a man in his 70s with urothelial cancer. Sequencing was performed on PBMCs, taken around atezolizumab (anti-PD-L1) treatment. CDR3 DNA: TGTGCCACCCTAGGGGGGGCGGACGAGCAGTACTTC. It codes for CATLGGADEQYF.